This T cell receptor beta chain was found in a study of T cell responses to AZD1222 COVID-19 vaccine (dated by TCRdb to the early 2020s). Some background on the complete study: AZD1222 recipients given second doses at about 4 weeks or at about 12 weeks were pooled, since spike-specific TCR depth and breadth were not found to differ between the two schedules. TCR sequencing was performed for roughly 250 trial participants, of whom about 200 were given two doses of AZD1222 and some 25 were given two doses of MenACWY control vaccine. Trial participants were enrolled by age into subgroups of 18-55, 56-69 and 70-plus years, and 148, 28 and 57 TCR-sequenced participants, respectively, were included in these subgroups. The paper as a whole reports these results and caveats: Conclusions about previously exposed vaccinees were limited because only 6 or 7 AZD1222 recipients were SARS-CoV-2 seropositive at baseline. Most participants were white British and females outnumbered males, and the authors suggested that clonal diversity may have been underestimated. CD4 TCRs associated with the vaccine covered the entire spike protein, and the dominant responses were in regions 160-218 and 743-854. After two AZD1222 doses, spike-specific TCR breadth and depth were significantly higher than at day 0 and than in MenACWY recipients. The 56-69-year group was small, and its depth increase did not reach significance, likely because of low power. Because no samples from the day 14 peak response were available, repertoires could be characterized only after the peak T cell response. Reportedly, close to half of the unique spike-specific TCRs recognized epitopes lying outside the regions that are mutated in the B.1.351 and B.1.1.7 variants.

The CDR3 regions of human TCRbeta chains were analyzed by immunosequencing. The source study handled its data this way. Repertoire TCRs were checked for matches against a reference library of SARS-CoV-2-specific TCRs that had been generated using the MIRA antigen-specificity platform. Breadth was defined as the fraction of unique TCRs that were SARS-CoV-2-associated, and depth was defined as the fraction of total T cells that were SARS-CoV-2-associated. Each spike-specific TCR was assigned to its reactive spike region and to a CD4 or CD8 class using the MIRA data. Log10-transformed breadth and depth values were compared by one-way ANOVA with Sidak's multiple comparisons tests. Imported from immuneACCESS, the table was reduced by TCRdb to in-frame sequences with V and J called. These copies leave out some clones; in studies compared against another copy, an unresolved V gene accounts for under half, and the cause of the remainder is not known. D and trimming were read from the DNA, whereas the V and J calls and clone size are those reported in that table. This sample lists 85,000 to 130,000 clones; 87% were detected once. The ten largest clones add up to approximately 3% of the sample.

Reading the label with the study, this specimen's time point is: baseline before first vaccination. Vaccinee samples came from UK trials COV001 and COV002, including a single-blind randomized controlled phase 2/3 trial of AZD1222 (ChAdOx1 nCoV-19) in healthy adults. Trial participant PBMC samples were collected at day 0 and day 28 after the second dose for TCRbeta chain sequencing. As concerns this clone: Its recognized antigen is unknown. Within one base of it there is no much larger clone, and no base qualities were kept.

This sequence was found in an adult in good health. Specimen: peripheral blood, collected on day 0 of AZD1222 vaccination.

This receptor carries the CDR3 CASSLAWGRRDELFF. The DNA sequence follows: TGTGCCAGCAGCTTAGCTTGGGGCAGAAGGGATGAACTGTTTTTT. The V and J segments used are TRBV7-2 and TRBJ1-4; the D region possibly corresponds to TRBD1 (5 bases align). Inclusive of the bounding cysteine and phenylalanine, the CDR3 is 15 residues long. Just the 45-base CDR3 DNA is kept, in frame starting at base 1. The germline V gene yields SGHTA for CDR1 and FQGNSA for CDR2. V and J lose 0 bases and 12 bases, and a span of 17 bases separates them.